What follows are 21 T cell receptor beta chains derived from one specimen sequenced in a study of CD8 T cells in ankylosing spondylitis. TCRdb analysed the 5' RACE reads with MiXCR anew, one entry per CDR3 protein. The data show approximately 190,000 distinct CDR3 sequences, 10% to 15% seen once. The sequencing sample was made of blood, either unsorted or a sorted T cell fraction (not recorded which). The receptors stem from a female donor with ankylosing spondylitis or in good health (not recorded which).

This clonotype came up many times. The gene calls are TRBV3-1 and TRBJ2-1; D is unclear. V dropped 1 base and J dropped 0 bases, with 7 bases sitting between them. This CDR3 comprises 15 residues. Germline loops: CDR1 LGHDT, CDR2 YNNKEL (reference sequence). The CDR3, as DNA: TGTGCCAGCAGCCAAGCCCGGAGCTCCTACAATGAGCAGTTCTTC. The encoded protein is CASSQARSSYNEQFF.

This clonotype was counted ten times or more. J is TRBJ1-1 and V is TRBV4-1; D remains unclear. Germline lookup yields CDR1 MGHRA and CDR2 YSYEKL. This CDR3 spans 14 amino acids. The V end was cut by 0 bases, the J end by 7 bases, with 12 bases between. CDR3 amino acids: CASSQEVVGSEAFF. CDR3 nucleotide sequence: TGCGCCAGCAGCCAAGAAGTAGTGGGGAGTGAAGCTTTCTTT.

This clonotype was picked up many times. The J gene is TRBJ2-3, the V gene TRBV12-3 or TRBV12-4; 7 bases line up with TRBD1. V dropped 1 base and J dropped 3; count of bases not matched to a gene: 4. The CDR3 length is 15 residues. DNA for the CDR3: TGTGCCAGCAGTTTAGGACAGGGAACGACAGATACGCAGTATTTT. It specifies CASSLGQGTTDTQYF.

The table lists this clonotype with a few counts. The chain couples TRBV5-6 to TRBJ1-1; D remains ambiguous. The V gene lost 3 bases and the J gene lost 7 bases, with 7 bases spanning the gap. CDR1 and CDR2 from the germline V gene are SGHDT and YYEEEE. CDR3 size: 11 residues. The CDR3: CASSYSLEAFF. The DNA of the CDR3 is TGTGCCAGCAGCTACAGCCTTGAAGCTTTCTTT.

This clonotype was detected ten times or more. The chain couples TRBV7-3 to TRBJ2-5; either TRBD1 or TRBD2 may supply D (5 bases each). Germline V CDR1 and CDR2: SGHTA, FQGTGA. V gave up 5 bases and J gave up 0 bases, with 7 bases separating them. The CDR3 extends over 13 amino acids. In DNA form, the CDR3 reads TGTGCCAGCAGCCGGGGCAACCAAGAGACCCAGTACTTC. Its translation: CASSRGNQETQYF.

This clonotype turned up a few times. The chain joins TRBV29-1 to TRBJ2-4, with D perhaps being TRBD1 or TRBD2 (5 bases each). The CDR3 runs to 15 residues. Trimming removed 0 bases at V and 9 bases at J, with 18 bases between. Germline CDR1 and CDR2: SQVTM and ANQGSEA. CDR3 in amino acids: CSVEELLWSGAIQYF. DNA for the CDR3: TGCAGCGTTGAAGAGCTCCTCTGGTCCGGGGCCATTCAGTACTTC.

The sample holds many counts of this clonotype. The chain joins TRBV6-5 to TRBJ1-2; 8 bases agree with TRBD1. The CDR3 extends over 12 amino acids. CDR1 is MNHEY, CDR2 SVGAGI, per germline. The V segment lost 8 bases and the J segment 3 bases; nucleotides outside the gene matches: 2. CDR3 sequence reads: CASQDRDYGYTF. CDR3 in DNA: TGTGCCAGCCAGGACAGGGACTATGGCTACACCTTC.

A few counts support this clonotype. The V gene is TRBV7-9, the J gene TRBJ1-1; D gene unclear. V was clipped by 3 bases and J by 0 bases, with 8 bases between them. CDR3 length: 14 residues. Germline loops: CDR1 SEHNR, CDR2 FQNEAQ (reference sequence). In nucleotides, the CDR3 is TGTGCCAGCAGCTTCTCGGGGATGAACACTGAAGCTTTCTTT. Translation gives CASSFSGMNTEAFF.

This clonotype came up many times. The rearrangement uses TRBV5-1 and TRBJ1-1; no clear D. The CDR3 length is 14 residues. V lost 2 bases to trimming and J lost 4 bases, with 12 bases between them. From germline, CDR1 is SGHRS and CDR2 YFSETQ. The DNA for the CDR3 is TGCGCCAGCAGCTTCAATGGGGAGGGCACTGAAGCTTTCTTT. Its translation is CASSFNGEGTEAFF.

The chain joins TRBV7-2 to TRBJ2-5; 8 bases are a match to TRBD2. The trim removed 5 bases at V and 4 bases at J, leaving 9 bases unmatched. The germline V gene encodes CDR1 SGHTA and CDR2 FQGNSA. CDR3 length: 15 residues. CDR3 amino acids: CASSPGLGRAETQYF. The CDR3 coding sequence is TGTGCCAGCAGCCCCGGCCTCGGGAGGGCAGAGACCCAGTACTTC.

This clonotype was counted many times. This rearrangement joins TRBV5-6 to TRBJ2-3, with TRBD1 matching 7 bases. CDR3 length: 16 amino acids. Germline V gives CDR1 SGHDT, CDR2 YYEEEE. Unmatched junction bases numbered 10, after V lost 4 bases and J lost 2 bases. This CDR3 is CASSKGTALHTDTQYF. CDR3 DNA sequence: TGTGCCAGCAGCAAAGGGACAGCCCTTCACACAGATACGCAGTATTTT.

This clonotype was seen just once. Its ends do not fully match the called genes, so a read error is possible. This sequence joins TRBV5-1 and TRBJ2-2, with D perhaps matching TRBD1 (6 bases). This CDR3 spans 15 amino acids. Germline CDR1 is SGHRS and CDR2 is YFSETQ. The CDR3 DNA sequence: TGCGCCGGCAGCCAGACGACAGGACCCACCGGGGAGCTGTTTTTT. Translating it yields CAGSQTTGPTGELFF. Together with reference TRBV5-1 and TRBJ2-2, the CDR3 gives the full variable domain: KAGVTQTPRYLIKTRGQQVTLSCSPISGHRSVSWYQQTPGQGLQFLFEYFSETQRNKGNFPGRFSGRQFSNSRSEMNVSTLELGDSALYLCAGSQTTGPTGELFFGEGSRLTVL.

This clonotype showed up just a few times. The chain recombines TRBV24-1 with TRBJ2-2; D gene ambiguous. The germline V gene has CDR1 KGHDR and CDR2 SFDVKD. The CDR3 extends over 17 amino acids. The V and J ends lost 6 bases and 6 bases respectively, with 22 bases between them. CDR3 loop: CATSPGSSAPLSGELFF. DNA for the CDR3: TGTGCCACCAGTCCGGGCTCATCTGCTCCTCTGTCCGGGGAGCTGTTTTTT.

This clonotype was seen at least ten times. This rearrangement joins TRBV7-2 to TRBJ2-1; the match to TRBD2 covers 10 bases. V trimming: 4 bases; J trimming: 9 bases; junction bases outside the gene matches: 6. This CDR3 has 14 amino acids. Germline assignment: CDR1 SGHTA and CDR2 FQGNSA. CDR3 protein: CASSSGLAAGEQFF. CDR3 DNA sequence: TGTGCCAGCAGCTCCGGACTAGCGGCGGGTGAGCAGTTCTTC.

Turning to this clonotype: A much larger clonotype is one base distant, so this may be a read error. The chain combines TRBV12-3 or TRBV12-4 with TRBJ2-1; 7 bases map to TRBD2. J lost 15 bases, V lost 3 bases, and 8 bases had no gene match. The CDR3 is made up of 12 amino acids. The CDR3 DNA sequence: TGTGCCAGCAGTTTTGGCGGGAGTCGTATGTTCTTC. Its translation: CASSFGGSRMFF.

This clonotype turned up a few times. This chain uses TRBV7-9 with TRBJ1-1; no reliable D call. The CDR3 loop spans 15 amino acids. Germline CDR1 is SEHNR and CDR2 is FQNEAQ (reference sequence). With 6 bases removed from V and 3 bases from J, the gap between germline ends came to 17 bases. The CDR3 reads CASSQARASDTEAFF. The CDR3 DNA is TGTGCCAGCAGTCAAGCGAGGGCGTCGGACACTGAAGCTTTCTTT. The whole variable domain, filled in from reference TRBV7-9 and TRBJ1-1, reads DTGVSQNPRHKITKRGQNVTFRCDPISEHNRLYWYRQTLGQGPEFLTYFQNEAQLEKSRLLSDRFSAERPKGSFSTLEIQRTEQGDSAMYLCASSQARASDTEAFFGQGTRLTVV.

A few counts support this clonotype. The chain links TRBV30 to TRBJ2-3; the match to TRBD2 covers 9 bases. CDR3 length equals 13 residues. Germline lookup yields CDR1 GTSNPN and CDR2 SVGIG (reference sequence). J was trimmed by 5 bases and V by 0 bases; bases with no gene match: 0. CDR3 sequence: CAWSVAGGDTQYF. In DNA form, the CDR3 reads TGTGCCTGGAGTGTAGCGGGAGGAGATACGCAGTATTTT.

This clonotype occurred many times. The rearrangement joins TRBV15 to TRBJ2-7, with 7 bases that match TRBD2. Trimming cost V 0 bases and J 0 bases; bases outside gene matches: 5. Germline CDR1 reads LNHNV; CDR2 reads YYDKDF (reference sequence). The CDR3 runs to 16 residues. The CDR3 loop is CATSRDRSGTSYEQYF. The CDR3 nucleotides are TGTGCCACCAGCAGAGATAGGAGCGGGACCTCCTACGAGCAGTACTTC.

This clonotype was seen ten or more times. The rearrangement links TRBV7-2 to TRBJ2-5, with D perhaps TRBD1 (5 bases). The CDR3 totals 15 residues. The V gene's germline CDR1 is SGHTA and CDR2 FQGNSA. Trimming cost V 2 bases and J 2 bases, with 12 bases left between them. The CDR3 DNA is TGTGCCAGCAGCTTATTGGGGCAGGCTCAAGAGACCCAGTACTTC. As protein: CASSLLGQAQETQYF. The full variable domain, in which reference TRBV7-2 and TRBJ2-5 provide the parts outside the CDR3, is GAGVSQSPSNKVTEKGKDVELRCDPISGHTALYWYRQSLGQGLEFLIYFQGNSAPDKSGLPSDRFSAERTGGSVSTLTIQRTQQEDSAVYLCASSLLGQAQETQYFGPGTRLLVL.

The genes are TRBV15 and TRBJ2-5, with D unresolved. Germline V CDR1 and CDR2: LNHNV, YYDKDF (reference sequence). The CDR3 spans 14 residues. V lost 0 bases to trimming and J lost 5 bases, with 10 bases between them. CDR3 DNA sequence: TGTGCCACCAGCAGAGACTCTAACCGGGAGACCCAGTACTTC. This translates into CATSRDSNRETQYF.

This clonotype has only a few counts. The chain uses TRBV20-1 and TRBJ2-1; the match to TRBD2 covers 10 bases. With 7 bases clipped from V and 10 bases from J, the junction kept 10 bases outside the gene matches. Per the germline V gene, CDR1 is DFQATT and CDR2 is SNEGSKA (reference sequence). The CDR3 runs 13 residues. The CDR3 protein is CSGGGLANTEQFF. The CDR3 region has the DNA TGCAGTGGTGGGGGACTAGCGAATACGGAGCAGTTCTTC.